Below are 14 T cell receptor beta chains sequenced from a single sample in a study of blood T cell repertoires in COVID-19. TCRdb's copy holds only in-frame clones and misses some; the assay was immunoSEQ multiplex PCR. Of 200,000 to 250,000 clones detected, over 80% appear once; the ten largest clones hold about 1.9%. Sample: peripheral blood. The receptors were sampled from a man aged 25-40 years who had recovered from COVID-19.

This chain joins TRBV19 and TRBJ2-3; 7 nucleotides align to TRBD1. The CDR3 has 15 amino acids. The germline CDR1 and CDR2 sequences are LNHDA and SQIVND (reference sequence). V gave up 5 bases and J gave up 6 bases; unmatched junction bases: 11. The CDR3 nucleotides are TGTGCCAGTAGTCCTGTGACAGGGCCCGCGGATACGCAGTATTTT. Its protein is CASSPVTGPADTQYF.

The chain joins TRBV5-1 to TRBJ2-3; TRBD2 matches 16 bases. The CDR3 spans 17 residues. V shed 3 bases, J shed 5 bases, and the junction held 6 bases outside the gene matches. Per the germline V gene, CDR1 is SGHRS and CDR2 is YFSETQ. The CDR3 sequence is CASSSGLAGGLGDTQYF. The CDR3, as DNA: TGCGCCAGCAGCTCGGGACTAGCGGGGGGGCTTGGAGATACGCAGTATTTT.

The chain's CDR3 is CASSFLVAADTQYF. The CDR3 DNA reads as TGTGCCAGCAGCTTCCTAGTTGCCGCAGATACGCAGTATTTT. V gene TRBV7-9 combines with J gene TRBJ2-3; D call uncertain. Between the trimmed V and J ends, which lost 3 bases and 4 bases, there was a span of 11 bases. Germline assignment: CDR1 SEHNR and CDR2 FQNEAQ (reference sequence). This CDR3 has 14 amino acids. Drawing the rest from reference TRBV7-9 and TRBJ2-3, the complete variable domain is DTGVSQNPRHKITKRGQNVTFRCDPISEHNRLYWYRQTLGQGPEFLTYFQNEAQLEKSRLLSDRFSAERPKGSFSTLEIQRTEQGDSAMYLCASSFLVAADTQYFGPGTRLTVL.

The CDR3 is CASSLGGRNQPQHF. The CDR3 coding sequence is TGTGCCAGCAGCTTGGGAGGGCGCAATCAGCCCCAGCATTTT. V is TRBV5-5 and J is TRBJ1-5; D unclear. Deletions cut 0 bases from V and 2 bases from J, with 6 bases between. The CDR3 sequence is 14 residues long. Germline CDR1 SGHKS, CDR2 YYEKEE (reference sequence).

This chain joins TRBV4-1 and TRBJ2-3; TRBD1 aligns across 7 bases. CDR3 length: 18 amino acids. Germline V gene data show CDR1 as MGHRA and CDR2 as YSYEKL. V dropped 0 bases and J dropped 0; count of bases not matched to a gene: 9. The DNA for the CDR3 is TGCGCCAGCAGCCAAGATACGGAGGTGACAGGGAGCACAGATACGCAGTATTTT. Translating it yields CASSQDTEVTGSTDTQYF.

The V gene is TRBV12-3 or TRBV12-4, the J gene TRBJ2-7, with 7 positions matching TRBD1. Losses at the gene ends were 5 bases for V and 6 bases for J; bases not matched to a gene: 7. The CDR3 has 13 amino acids. The DNA of the CDR3 is TGTGCCAGCAGTCTGACAGGGATTTCCGAGCAGTACTTC. This translates into CASSLTGISEQYF.

This rearrangement joins TRBV6-2 or TRBV6-3 to TRBJ1-5; TRBD1 matches 10 bases. Germline V lookup: CDR1 MNHEY, CDR2 SVGEGT. This CDR3 has 16 amino acids. With V trimmed by 4 bases and J by 3 bases, 6 bases remained unmatched. The CDR3 DNA follows: TGTGCCAGCAGTTGGGGGACAGGGGCAGACAATCAGCCCCAGCATTTT. Encoded protein: CASSWGTGADNQPQHF.

This clone has only a few counts. The J gene is TRBJ1-1, the V gene TRBV27, with 12 nucleotides matching TRBD1. Germline CDR1 and CDR2: MNHEY and SMNVEV (reference sequence). This CDR3 is built from 16 residues. Losses at the gene ends were 6 bases for V and 9 bases for J; bases not matched to a gene: 14. Here the CDR3 reads CASRPSGTGGSKQAFF. The CDR3 region has the DNA TGTGCCAGCAGACCCTCCGGGACAGGGGGCTCCAAACAAGCTTTCTTT.

The gene calls are TRBV6-6 and TRBJ2-5; TRBD2 matches 7 bases. The V and J ends lost 7 bases and 3 bases, in that order; junction bases with no gene match: 14. The CDR3 loop spans 16 amino acids. Germline V gene lookup returns CDR1 MNHNY and CDR2 SVGAGI (reference sequence). This chain's CDR3 is CASTPRRARGEETQYF. The CDR3, as DNA: TGTGCCAGCACCCCCCGGCGGGCCCGGGGGGAAGAGACCCAGTACTTC.

The chain recombines TRBV3-1 (or the pseudogene TRBV3-2) with TRBJ1-2; tentative D call: TRBD1 (6 bases). V shed 3 bases and J shed 8 bases, with 16 bases lying between them. This CDR3 is built from 14 residues. From germline, CDR1 is LGHDT and CDR2 YNNKEL (reference sequence). This CDR3 is CASSQGAVGRGYTF. CDR3 bases: TGTGCCAGCAGCCAGGGGGCCGTCGGTCGAGGCTACACCTTC.

The chain is built from TRBV11-2 and TRBJ2-5; TRBD2 matches 7 bases. This CDR3 spans 14 amino acids. Germline V CDR1 and CDR2: SGHAT, FQNNGV. V lost 8 bases, J lost 2 bases, and 8 bases stayed unmatched. CDR3 protein: CASLKRGVQETQYF. The CDR3 DNA reads TGTGCCAGCCTGAAACGGGGGGTACAAGAGACCCAGTACTTC. The variable domain in full, with the rest retrieved from reference TRBV11-2 and TRBJ2-5, is EAGVAQSPRYKIIEKRQSVAFWCNPISGHATLYWYQQILGQGPKLLIQFQNNGVVDDSQLPKDRFSAERLKGVDSTLKIQPAKLEDSAVYLCASLKRGVQETQYFGPGTRLLVL.

The J gene is TRBJ2-1, the V gene TRBV5-4; 10 bases map to TRBD2. Germline CDR1 reads SGHNT; CDR2 reads YYREEE (reference sequence). The CDR3 contains 14 residues. V shed 1 base, J shed 8 bases, and the junction held 3 bases outside the gene matches. CDR3 sequence: CASSLKLAGDEQFF. In DNA form, the CDR3 reads TGTGCCAGCAGCTTGAAGCTAGCGGGGGATGAGCAGTTCTTC.

This clone was found a few times. The CDR3 region has the DNA TGTGCCAGCGGTCCGACGGGACTCAACCCGGGGGTCCCACCCCTCCACTTT. Amino acid sequence: CASGPTGLNPGVPPLHF. The chain uses TRBV6-6 and TRBJ1-6, with a possible D match to TRBD1 (5 bases). The CDR3 has 17 amino acids. V was trimmed by 8 bases and J by 11 bases, leaving 28 bases between them. Germline V gives CDR1 MNHNY, CDR2 SVGAGI (reference sequence).

The chain combines TRBV3-1 (or the pseudogene TRBV3-2) with TRBJ2-5; 8 bases are a match to TRBD1. CDR1 LGHDT and CDR2 YNNKEL come from the germline V gene (reference sequence). There are 14 residues in the CDR3. V shed 5 bases, J shed 1 base, and the junction held 3 bases outside the gene matches. As DNA, the CDR3 is TGTGCCAGCAGCTTGGGACAGGCCCAAGAGACCCAGTACTTC. Translation: CASSLGQAQETQYF.